This T cell receptor (beta chain) was captured by sequencing in a study of CD8 T cells in Susac syndrome. The RNA input was about 0.5 to 1 ug, and it was reverse transcribed with random hexamers. Amplification of the TCR beta CDR3 was carried out by immunoSEQ multiplex PCR, which spanned a total of 54 Vbeta and 13 Jbeta segments. TCRdb reanalysed the immunoSEQ multiplex PCR reads using MiXCR and keeps one entry per CDR3 protein. The sample lists about 300,000 distinct CDR3 sequences, 92% occurring once. The CDR3 runs 16 residues. V shed 3 bases and J 0 bases; nucleotides not matched to a gene: 4. The chain combines TRBV12-3 or TRBV12-4 with TRBJ2-3, with 9 nucleotides matching TRBD2. This TCR derives from a human donor with multiple sclerosis. The specimen sequenced was CD4+ T cells from PBMCs. For the CDR3, the DNA is TGTGCCAGCAGTTTTGGACTAGCGCCTAGCACAGATACGCAGTATTTT. Translation gives CASSFGLAPSTDTQYF.